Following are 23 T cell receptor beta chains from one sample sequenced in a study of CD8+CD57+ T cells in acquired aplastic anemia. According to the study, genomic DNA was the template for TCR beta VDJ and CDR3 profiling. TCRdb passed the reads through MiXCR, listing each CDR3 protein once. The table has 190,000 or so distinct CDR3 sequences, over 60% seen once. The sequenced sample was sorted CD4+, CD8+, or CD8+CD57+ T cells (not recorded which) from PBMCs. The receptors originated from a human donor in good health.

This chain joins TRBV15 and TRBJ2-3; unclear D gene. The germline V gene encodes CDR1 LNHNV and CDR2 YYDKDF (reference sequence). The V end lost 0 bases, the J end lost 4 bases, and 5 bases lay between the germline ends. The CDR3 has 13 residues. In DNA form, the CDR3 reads TGTGCCACCAGCAGAGATCCCCCAGATACGCAGTATTTT. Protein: CATSRDPPDTQYF. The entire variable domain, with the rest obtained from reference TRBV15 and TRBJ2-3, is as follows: DAMVIQNPRYQVTQFGKPVTLSCSQTLNHNVMYWYQQKSSQAPKLLFHYYDKDFNNEADTPDNFQSRRPNTSFCFLDIRSPGLGDTAMYLCATSRDPPDTQYFGPGTRLTVL.

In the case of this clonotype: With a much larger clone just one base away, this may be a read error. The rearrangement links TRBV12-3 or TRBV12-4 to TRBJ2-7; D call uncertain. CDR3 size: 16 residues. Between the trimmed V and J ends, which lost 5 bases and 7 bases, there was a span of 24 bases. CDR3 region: CASSGILTDPSREQYF. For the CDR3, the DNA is TGTGCCAGCAGTGGAATTTTGACCGACCCTTCGAGGGAGCAGTACTTC.

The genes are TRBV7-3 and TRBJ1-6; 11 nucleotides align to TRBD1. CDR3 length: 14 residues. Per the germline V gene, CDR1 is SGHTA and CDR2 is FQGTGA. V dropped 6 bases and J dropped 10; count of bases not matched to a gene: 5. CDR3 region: CASSRDRGESPLHF. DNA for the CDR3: TGTGCCAGCAGTAGGGACAGGGGGGAATCACCCCTCCACTTT.

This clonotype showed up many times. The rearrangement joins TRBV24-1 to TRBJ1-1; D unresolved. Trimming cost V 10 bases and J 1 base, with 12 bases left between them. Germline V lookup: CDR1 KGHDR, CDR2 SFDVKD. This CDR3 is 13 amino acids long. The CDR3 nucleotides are TGTGCCACTACCAGTGCCAAGAACACTGAAGCTTTCTTT. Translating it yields CATTSAKNTEAFF.

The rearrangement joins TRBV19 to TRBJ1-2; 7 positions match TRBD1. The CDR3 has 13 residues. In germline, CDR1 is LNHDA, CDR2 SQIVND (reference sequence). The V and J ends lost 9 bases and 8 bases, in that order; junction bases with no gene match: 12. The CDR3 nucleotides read TGTGCCAGCGGAACGACAGGGTGGGCAGGCTACACCTTC. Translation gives CASGTTGWAGYTF.

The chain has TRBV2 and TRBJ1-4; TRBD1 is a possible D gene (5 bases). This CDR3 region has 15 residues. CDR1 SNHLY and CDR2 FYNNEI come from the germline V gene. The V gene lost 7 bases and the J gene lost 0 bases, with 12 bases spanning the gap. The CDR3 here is CASTTDIATNEKLFF. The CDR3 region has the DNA TGTGCCAGCACTACGGACATCGCAACTAATGAAAAACTGTTTTTT.

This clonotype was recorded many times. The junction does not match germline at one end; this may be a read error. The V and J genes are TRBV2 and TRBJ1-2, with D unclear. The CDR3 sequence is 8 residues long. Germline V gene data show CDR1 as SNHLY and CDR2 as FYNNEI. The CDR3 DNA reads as TGTGCCAGCGCCAAAGGCGCCTTC. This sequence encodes CASAKGAF.

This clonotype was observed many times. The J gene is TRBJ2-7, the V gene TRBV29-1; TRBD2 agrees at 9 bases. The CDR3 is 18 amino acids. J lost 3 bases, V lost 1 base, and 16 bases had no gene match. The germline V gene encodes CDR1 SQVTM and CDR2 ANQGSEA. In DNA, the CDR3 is TGCAGCGTTGAAGGGCTAAGGGGTCAGACTAGCGGAGGCTACGAGCAGTACTTC. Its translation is CSVEGLRGQTSGGYEQYF.

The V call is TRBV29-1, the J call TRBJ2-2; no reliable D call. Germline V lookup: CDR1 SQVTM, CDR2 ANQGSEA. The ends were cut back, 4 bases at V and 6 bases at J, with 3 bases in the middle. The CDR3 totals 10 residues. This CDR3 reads CSVVAGELFF. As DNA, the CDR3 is TGCAGCGTTGTGGCCGGGGAGCTGTTTTTT.

The CDR3 nucleotides read TGCAGCGTACGTATCGGGGAGCTGTTTTTT. Encoded protein: CSVRIGELFF. The chain employs TRBV29-1 and TRBJ2-2; the D is unclear. The CDR3 spans 10 residues. The germline CDR1 and CDR2 sequences are SQVTM and ANQGSEA. The V and J ends lost 6 bases and 7 bases respectively, with 6 bases between them.

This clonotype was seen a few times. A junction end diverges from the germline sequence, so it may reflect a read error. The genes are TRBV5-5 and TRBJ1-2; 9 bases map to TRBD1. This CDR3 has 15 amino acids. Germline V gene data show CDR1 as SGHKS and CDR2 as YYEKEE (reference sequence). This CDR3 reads CASSAPGQGNSGYTF. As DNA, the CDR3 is TGTGCCAGCAGCGCTCCGGGACAGGGAAACTCTGGCTACACCTTC.

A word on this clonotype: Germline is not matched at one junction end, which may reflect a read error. The CDR3 DNA reads TGTGCCAGCAGCCATCGGTCCGGGACGGCAGGCTACGAGCAGTGCTTC. Translated, it gives CASSHRSGTAGYEQCF. This chain uses TRBV7-9 with TRBJ2-7; either TRBD1 or TRBD2 may fit D (5 bases each). From germline, CDR1 is SEHNR and CDR2 FQNEAQ (reference sequence). CDR3 length: 16 amino acids.

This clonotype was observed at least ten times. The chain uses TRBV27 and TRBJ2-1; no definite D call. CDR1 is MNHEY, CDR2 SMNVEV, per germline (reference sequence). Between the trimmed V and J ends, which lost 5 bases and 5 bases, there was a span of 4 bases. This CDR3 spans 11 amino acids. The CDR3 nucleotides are TGTGCCAGCAGTCTACACAATGAGCAGTTCTTC. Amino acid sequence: CASSLHNEQFF.

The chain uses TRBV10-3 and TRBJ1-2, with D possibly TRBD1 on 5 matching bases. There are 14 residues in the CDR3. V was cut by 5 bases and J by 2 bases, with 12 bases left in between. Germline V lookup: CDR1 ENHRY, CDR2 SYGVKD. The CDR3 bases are TGTGCCATCAGTAAGGACATCAGAAACTATGGCTACACCTTC. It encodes CAISKDIRNYGYTF.

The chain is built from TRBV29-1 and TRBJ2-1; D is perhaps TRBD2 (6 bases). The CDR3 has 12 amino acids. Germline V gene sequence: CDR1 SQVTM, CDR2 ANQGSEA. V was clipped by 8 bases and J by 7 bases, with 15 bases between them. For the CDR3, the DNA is TGCAGCTCGACCGGGACTTCAAATGAGCAGTTCTTC. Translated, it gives CSSTGTSNEQFF.

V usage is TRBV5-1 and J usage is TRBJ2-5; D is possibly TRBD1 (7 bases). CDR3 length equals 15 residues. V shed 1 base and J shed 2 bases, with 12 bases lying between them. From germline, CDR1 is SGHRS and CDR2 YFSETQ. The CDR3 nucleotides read TGCGCCAGCAGCTTGTCTCCAGGGGGGCAAGAGACCCAGTACTTC. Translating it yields CASSLSPGGQETQYF.

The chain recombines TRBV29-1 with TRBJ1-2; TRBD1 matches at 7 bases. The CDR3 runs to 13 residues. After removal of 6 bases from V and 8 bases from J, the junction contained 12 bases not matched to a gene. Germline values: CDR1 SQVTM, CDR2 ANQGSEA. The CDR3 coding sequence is TGCAGCGTCCCCGCAGGGGGAGCGTCCGGCTACACCTTC. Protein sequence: CSVPAGGASGYTF.

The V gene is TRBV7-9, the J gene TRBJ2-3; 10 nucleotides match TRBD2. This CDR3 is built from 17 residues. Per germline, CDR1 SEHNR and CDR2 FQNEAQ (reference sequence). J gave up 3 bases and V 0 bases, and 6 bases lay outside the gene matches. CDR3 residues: CASSLAGLAGETDTQYF. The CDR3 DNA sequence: TGTGCCAGCAGCTTAGCGGGGCTAGCGGGGGAAACAGATACGCAGTATTTT.

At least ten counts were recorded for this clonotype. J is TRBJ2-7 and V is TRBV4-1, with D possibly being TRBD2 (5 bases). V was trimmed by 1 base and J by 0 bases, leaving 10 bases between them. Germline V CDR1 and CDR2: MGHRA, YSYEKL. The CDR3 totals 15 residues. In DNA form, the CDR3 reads TGCGCCAGCAGCCAAGTCGAAGACTACTCCTACGAGCAGTACTTC. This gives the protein CASSQVEDYSYEQYF.

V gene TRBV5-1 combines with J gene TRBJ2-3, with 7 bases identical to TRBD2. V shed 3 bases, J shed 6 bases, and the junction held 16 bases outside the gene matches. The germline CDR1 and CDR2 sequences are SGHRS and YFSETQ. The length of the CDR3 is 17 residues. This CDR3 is CASSSTLTGGVKDTQYF. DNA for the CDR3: TGCGCCAGCAGCTCTACCCTGACTGGGGGGGTCAAGGATACGCAGTATTTT. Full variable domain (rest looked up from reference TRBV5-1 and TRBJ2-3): KAGVTQTPRYLIKTRGQQVTLSCSPISGHRSVSWYQQTPGQGLQFLFEYFSETQRNKGNFPGRFSGRQFSNSRSEMNVSTLELGDSALYLCASSSTLTGGVKDTQYFGPGTRLTVL.

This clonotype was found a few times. In nucleotides, the CDR3 is TGTGCCAGCGGGCCAGGGGATACGCAGTATTTT. This gives the protein CASGPGDTQYF. The rearrangement joins TRBV7-9 to TRBJ2-3, with TRBD1 as a possible D gene (5 bases). Germline V lookup: CDR1 SEHNR, CDR2 FQNEAQ (reference sequence). This CDR3 region has 11 residues. Trimming took off 8 bases at V and 6 bases at J, with 9 bases between the two ends.

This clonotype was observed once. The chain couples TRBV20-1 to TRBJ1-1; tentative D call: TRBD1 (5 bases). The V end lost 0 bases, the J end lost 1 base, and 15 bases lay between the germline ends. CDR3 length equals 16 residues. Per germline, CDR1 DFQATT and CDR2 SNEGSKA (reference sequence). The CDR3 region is CSARDPQGRGNTEAFF. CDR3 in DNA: TGCAGTGCTAGAGATCCCCAGGGCAGAGGGAACACTGAAGCTTTCTTT.

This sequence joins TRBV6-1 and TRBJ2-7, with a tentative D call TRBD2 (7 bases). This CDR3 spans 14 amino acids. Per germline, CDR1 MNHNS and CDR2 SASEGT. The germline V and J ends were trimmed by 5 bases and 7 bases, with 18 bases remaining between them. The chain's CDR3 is CASSQYAGRGEQYF. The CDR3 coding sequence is TGTGCCAGCAGTCAATACGCGGGGAGGGGGGAGCAGTACTTC.